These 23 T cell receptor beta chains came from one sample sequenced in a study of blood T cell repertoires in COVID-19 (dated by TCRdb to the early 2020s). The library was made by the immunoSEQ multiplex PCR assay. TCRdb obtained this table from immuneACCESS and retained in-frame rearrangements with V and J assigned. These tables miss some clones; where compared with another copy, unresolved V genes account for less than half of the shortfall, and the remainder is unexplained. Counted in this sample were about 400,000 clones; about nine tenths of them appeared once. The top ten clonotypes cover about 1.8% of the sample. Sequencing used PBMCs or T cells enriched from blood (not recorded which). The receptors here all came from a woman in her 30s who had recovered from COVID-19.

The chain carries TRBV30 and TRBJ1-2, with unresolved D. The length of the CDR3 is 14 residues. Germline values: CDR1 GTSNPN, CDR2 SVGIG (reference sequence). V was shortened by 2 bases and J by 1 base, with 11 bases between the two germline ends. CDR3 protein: CAWSLHPINYGYTF. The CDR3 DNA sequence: TGTGCCTGGAGTTTACACCCGATTAACTATGGCTACACCTTC.

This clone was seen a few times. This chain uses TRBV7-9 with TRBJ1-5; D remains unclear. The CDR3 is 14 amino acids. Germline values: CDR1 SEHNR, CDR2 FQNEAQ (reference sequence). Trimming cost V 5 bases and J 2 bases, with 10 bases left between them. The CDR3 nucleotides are TGTGCCAGCAGCCTCTCAGTCGGCAATCAGCCCCAGCATTTT. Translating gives CASSLSVGNQPQHF.

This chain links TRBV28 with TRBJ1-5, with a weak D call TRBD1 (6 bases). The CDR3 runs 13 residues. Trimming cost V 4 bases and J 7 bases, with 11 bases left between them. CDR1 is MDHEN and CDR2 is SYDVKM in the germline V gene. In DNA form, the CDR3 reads TGTGCCAGCAGTTGGGACAATCGCCAGCCCCAGCATTTT. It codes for CASSWDNRQPQHF.

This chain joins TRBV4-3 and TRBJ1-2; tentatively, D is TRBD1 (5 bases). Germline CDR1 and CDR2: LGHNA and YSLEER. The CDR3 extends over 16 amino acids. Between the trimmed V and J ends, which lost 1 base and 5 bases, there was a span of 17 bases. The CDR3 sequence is CASSQVGPAGEYGYTF. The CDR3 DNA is TGCGCCAGCAGCCAAGTAGGGCCCGCGGGGGAGTATGGCTACACCTTC.

CDR3 amino acids: CASSPSSESYNEQFF. CDR3 DNA sequence: TGTGCCAGCAGCCCGAGTTCTGAGAGCTACAATGAGCAGTTCTTC. The chain has TRBV7-2 and TRBJ2-1, with unresolved D. The ends were cut back, 5 bases at V and 3 bases at J, with 14 bases in the middle. The CDR3 is 15 residues long. Germline CDR1 reads SGHTA; CDR2 reads FQGNSA.

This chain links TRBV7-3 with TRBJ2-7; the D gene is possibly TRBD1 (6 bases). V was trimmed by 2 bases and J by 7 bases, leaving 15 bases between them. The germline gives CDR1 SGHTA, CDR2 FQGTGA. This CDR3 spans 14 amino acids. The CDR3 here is CASSLEGHSGEQYF. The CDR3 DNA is TGTGCCAGCAGCTTAGAGGGACACTCGGGTGAGCAGTACTTC.

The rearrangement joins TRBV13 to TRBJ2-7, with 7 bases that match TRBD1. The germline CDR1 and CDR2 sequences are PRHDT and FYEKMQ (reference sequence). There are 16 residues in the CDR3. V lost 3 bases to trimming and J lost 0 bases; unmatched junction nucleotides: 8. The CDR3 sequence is CASSFTGTEISYEQYF. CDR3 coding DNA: TGTGCCAGCAGCTTTACCGGGACAGAAATCTCCTACGAGCAGTACTTC.

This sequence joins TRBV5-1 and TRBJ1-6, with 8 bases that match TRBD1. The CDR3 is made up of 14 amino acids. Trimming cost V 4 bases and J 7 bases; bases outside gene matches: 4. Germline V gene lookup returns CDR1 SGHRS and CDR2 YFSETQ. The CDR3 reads CASSGRTGNSPLHF. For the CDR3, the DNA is TGCGCCAGCAGCGGGAGGACAGGGAATTCACCCCTCCACTTT.

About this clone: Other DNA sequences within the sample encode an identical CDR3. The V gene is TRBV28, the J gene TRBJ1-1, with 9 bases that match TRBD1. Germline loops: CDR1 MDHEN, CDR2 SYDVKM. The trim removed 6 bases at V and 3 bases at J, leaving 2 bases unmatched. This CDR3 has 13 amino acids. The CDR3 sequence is CASRRQGDTEAFF. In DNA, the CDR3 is TGTGCCAGCAGAAGACAGGGGGACACTGAAGCTTTCTTT.

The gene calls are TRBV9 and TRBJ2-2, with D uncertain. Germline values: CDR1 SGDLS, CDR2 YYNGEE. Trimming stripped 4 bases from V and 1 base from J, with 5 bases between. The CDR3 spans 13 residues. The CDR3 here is CASSSGNTGELFF. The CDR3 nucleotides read TGTGCCAGCAGCTCGGGGAACACCGGGGAGCTGTTTTTT.

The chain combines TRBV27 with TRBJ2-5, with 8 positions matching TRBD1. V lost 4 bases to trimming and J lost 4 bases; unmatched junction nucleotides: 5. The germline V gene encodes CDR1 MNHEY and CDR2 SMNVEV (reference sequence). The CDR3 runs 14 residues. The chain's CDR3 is CASSWDRTGETQYF. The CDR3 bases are TGTGCCAGCAGTTGGGACAGGACTGGAGAGACCCAGTACTTC.

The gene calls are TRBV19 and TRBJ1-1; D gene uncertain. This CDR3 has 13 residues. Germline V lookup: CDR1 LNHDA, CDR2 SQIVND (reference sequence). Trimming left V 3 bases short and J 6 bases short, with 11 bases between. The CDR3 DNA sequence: TGTGCCAGTAGTATCTCACAGCTCTCTGAAGCTTTCTTT. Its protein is CASSISQLSEAFF.

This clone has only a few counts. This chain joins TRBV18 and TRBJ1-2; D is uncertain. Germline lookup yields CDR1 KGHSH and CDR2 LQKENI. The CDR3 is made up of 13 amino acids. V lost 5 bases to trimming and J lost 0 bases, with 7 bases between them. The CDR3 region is CASSEEANYGYTF. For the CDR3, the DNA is TGTGCCAGCTCAGAGGAGGCTAACTATGGCTACACCTTC.

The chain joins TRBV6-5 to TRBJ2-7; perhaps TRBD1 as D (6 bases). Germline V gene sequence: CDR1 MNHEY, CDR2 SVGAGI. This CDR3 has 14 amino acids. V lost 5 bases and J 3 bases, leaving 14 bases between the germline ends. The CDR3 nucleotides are TGTGCCAGCAGTAAGACAGGTAGTGGCTACGAGCAGTACTTC. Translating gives CASSKTGSGYEQYF.

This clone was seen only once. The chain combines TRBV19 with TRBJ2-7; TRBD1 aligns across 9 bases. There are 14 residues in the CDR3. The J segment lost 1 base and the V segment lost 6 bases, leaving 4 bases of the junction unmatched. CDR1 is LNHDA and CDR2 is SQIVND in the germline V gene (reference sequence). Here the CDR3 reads CASRAGTGSYEQYF. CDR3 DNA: TGTGCCAGTAGAGCCGGGACAGGGTCCTACGAGCAGTACTTC.

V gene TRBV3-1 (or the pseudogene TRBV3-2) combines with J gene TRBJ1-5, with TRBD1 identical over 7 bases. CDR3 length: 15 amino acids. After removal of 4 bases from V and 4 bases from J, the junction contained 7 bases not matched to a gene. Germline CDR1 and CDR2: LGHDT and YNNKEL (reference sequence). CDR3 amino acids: CASSPKTGFNQPQHF. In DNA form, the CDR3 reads TGTGCCAGCAGCCCTAAGACAGGGTTTAATCAGCCCCAGCATTTT.

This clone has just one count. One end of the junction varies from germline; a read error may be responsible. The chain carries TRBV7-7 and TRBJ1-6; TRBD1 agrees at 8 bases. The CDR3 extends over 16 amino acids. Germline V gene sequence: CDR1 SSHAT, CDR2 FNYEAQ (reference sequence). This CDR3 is CASSPGQDQDNSPLHF. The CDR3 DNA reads TGTGCTAGCAGCCCGGGACAGGACCAGGATAATTCACCCCTCCACTTT.

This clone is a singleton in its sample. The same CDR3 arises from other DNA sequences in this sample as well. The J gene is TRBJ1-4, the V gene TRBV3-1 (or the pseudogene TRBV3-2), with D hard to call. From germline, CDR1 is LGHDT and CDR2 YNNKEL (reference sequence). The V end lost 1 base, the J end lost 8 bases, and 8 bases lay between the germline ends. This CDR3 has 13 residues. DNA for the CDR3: TGTGCCAGCAGCCAAGTCTCTGGCGAAAAACTGTTTTTT. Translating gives CASSQVSGEKLFF.

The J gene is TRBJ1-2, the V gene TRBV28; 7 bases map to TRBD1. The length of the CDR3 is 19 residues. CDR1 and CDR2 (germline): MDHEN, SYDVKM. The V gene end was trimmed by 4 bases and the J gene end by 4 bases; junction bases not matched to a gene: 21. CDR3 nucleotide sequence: TGTGCCAGCAGTTCCACCCCAGGGAAGGGGGCCCTAAACTTCTATGGCTACACCTTC. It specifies CASSSTPGKGALNFYGYTF.

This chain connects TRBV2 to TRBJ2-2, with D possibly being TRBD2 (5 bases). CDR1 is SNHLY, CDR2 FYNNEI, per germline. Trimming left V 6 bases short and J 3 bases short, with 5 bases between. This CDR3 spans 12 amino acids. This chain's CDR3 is CASSGDTGELFF. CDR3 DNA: TGTGCCAGCAGCGGGGACACCGGGGAGCTGTTTTTT. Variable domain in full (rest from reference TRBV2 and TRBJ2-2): EPEVTQTPSHQVTQMGQEVILRCVPISNHLYFYWYRQILGQKVEFLVSFYNNEISEKSEIFDDQFSVERPDGSNFTLKIRSTKLEDSAMYFCASSGDTGELFFGEGSRLTVL.

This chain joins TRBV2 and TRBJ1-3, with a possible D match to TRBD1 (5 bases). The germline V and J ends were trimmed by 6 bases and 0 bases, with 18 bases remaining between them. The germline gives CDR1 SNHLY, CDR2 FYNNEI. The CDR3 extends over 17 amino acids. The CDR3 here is CASRGRRERSSGNTIYF. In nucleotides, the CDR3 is TGTGCCAGCAGGGGGCGGAGGGAACGAAGCTCTGGAAACACCATATATTTT.

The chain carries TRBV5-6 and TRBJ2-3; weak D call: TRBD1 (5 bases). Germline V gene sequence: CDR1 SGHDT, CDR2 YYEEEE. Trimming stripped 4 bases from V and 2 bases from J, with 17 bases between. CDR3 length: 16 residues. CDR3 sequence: CASSPRFQGTTDTQYF. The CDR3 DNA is TGTGCCAGCAGCCCCAGGTTTCAGGGCACCACAGATACGCAGTATTTT.

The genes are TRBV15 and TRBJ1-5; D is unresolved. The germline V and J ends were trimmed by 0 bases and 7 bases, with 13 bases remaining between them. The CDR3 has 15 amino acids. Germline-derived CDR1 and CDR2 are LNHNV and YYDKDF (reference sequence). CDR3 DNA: TGTGCCACCAGCAGAGATTCGGGGATTGGGCAGCCCCAGCATTTT. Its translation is CATSRDSGIGQPQHF.